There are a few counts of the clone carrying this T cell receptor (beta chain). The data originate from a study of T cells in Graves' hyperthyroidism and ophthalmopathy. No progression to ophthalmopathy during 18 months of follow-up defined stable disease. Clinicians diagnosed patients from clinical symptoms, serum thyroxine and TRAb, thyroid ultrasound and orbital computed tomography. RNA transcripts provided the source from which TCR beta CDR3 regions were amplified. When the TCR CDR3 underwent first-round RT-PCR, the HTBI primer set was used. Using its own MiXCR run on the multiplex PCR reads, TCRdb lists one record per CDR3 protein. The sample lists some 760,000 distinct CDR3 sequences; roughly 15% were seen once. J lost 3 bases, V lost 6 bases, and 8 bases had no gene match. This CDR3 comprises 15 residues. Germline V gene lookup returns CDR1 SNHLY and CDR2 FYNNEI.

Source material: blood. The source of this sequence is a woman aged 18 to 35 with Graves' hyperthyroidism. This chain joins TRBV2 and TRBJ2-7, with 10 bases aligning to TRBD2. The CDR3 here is CASRNLAGAVYEQYF. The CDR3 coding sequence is TGTGCCAGCAGGAACCTAGCGGGAGCCGTCTACGAGCAGTACTTC.